Given below is one T cell receptor (beta chain) in context. Trimming stripped 2 bases from V and 0 bases from J, with 7 bases between. In germline, CDR1 is SGHNT, CDR2 YYREEE (reference sequence). The CDR3 has 14 amino acids. The data derive from a study of blood T cell repertoires in COVID-19. Profiling relied on immunoSEQ multiplex PCR, and the TCRdb table lists in-frame clones only, not all of them. The table records about 280,000 clones, roughly 90% of them present only once. Source material: PBMCs or T cells enriched from blood (not recorded which). This receptor was taken from a woman in her 30s who had recovered from COVID-19. The gene calls are TRBV5-4 and TRBJ2-3, with D perhaps TRBD2 (6 bases). This chain's CDR3 is CASSLRGSTDTQYF. CDR3 nucleotides: TGTGCCAGCAGCTTACGGGGGAGCACAGATACGCAGTATTTT.